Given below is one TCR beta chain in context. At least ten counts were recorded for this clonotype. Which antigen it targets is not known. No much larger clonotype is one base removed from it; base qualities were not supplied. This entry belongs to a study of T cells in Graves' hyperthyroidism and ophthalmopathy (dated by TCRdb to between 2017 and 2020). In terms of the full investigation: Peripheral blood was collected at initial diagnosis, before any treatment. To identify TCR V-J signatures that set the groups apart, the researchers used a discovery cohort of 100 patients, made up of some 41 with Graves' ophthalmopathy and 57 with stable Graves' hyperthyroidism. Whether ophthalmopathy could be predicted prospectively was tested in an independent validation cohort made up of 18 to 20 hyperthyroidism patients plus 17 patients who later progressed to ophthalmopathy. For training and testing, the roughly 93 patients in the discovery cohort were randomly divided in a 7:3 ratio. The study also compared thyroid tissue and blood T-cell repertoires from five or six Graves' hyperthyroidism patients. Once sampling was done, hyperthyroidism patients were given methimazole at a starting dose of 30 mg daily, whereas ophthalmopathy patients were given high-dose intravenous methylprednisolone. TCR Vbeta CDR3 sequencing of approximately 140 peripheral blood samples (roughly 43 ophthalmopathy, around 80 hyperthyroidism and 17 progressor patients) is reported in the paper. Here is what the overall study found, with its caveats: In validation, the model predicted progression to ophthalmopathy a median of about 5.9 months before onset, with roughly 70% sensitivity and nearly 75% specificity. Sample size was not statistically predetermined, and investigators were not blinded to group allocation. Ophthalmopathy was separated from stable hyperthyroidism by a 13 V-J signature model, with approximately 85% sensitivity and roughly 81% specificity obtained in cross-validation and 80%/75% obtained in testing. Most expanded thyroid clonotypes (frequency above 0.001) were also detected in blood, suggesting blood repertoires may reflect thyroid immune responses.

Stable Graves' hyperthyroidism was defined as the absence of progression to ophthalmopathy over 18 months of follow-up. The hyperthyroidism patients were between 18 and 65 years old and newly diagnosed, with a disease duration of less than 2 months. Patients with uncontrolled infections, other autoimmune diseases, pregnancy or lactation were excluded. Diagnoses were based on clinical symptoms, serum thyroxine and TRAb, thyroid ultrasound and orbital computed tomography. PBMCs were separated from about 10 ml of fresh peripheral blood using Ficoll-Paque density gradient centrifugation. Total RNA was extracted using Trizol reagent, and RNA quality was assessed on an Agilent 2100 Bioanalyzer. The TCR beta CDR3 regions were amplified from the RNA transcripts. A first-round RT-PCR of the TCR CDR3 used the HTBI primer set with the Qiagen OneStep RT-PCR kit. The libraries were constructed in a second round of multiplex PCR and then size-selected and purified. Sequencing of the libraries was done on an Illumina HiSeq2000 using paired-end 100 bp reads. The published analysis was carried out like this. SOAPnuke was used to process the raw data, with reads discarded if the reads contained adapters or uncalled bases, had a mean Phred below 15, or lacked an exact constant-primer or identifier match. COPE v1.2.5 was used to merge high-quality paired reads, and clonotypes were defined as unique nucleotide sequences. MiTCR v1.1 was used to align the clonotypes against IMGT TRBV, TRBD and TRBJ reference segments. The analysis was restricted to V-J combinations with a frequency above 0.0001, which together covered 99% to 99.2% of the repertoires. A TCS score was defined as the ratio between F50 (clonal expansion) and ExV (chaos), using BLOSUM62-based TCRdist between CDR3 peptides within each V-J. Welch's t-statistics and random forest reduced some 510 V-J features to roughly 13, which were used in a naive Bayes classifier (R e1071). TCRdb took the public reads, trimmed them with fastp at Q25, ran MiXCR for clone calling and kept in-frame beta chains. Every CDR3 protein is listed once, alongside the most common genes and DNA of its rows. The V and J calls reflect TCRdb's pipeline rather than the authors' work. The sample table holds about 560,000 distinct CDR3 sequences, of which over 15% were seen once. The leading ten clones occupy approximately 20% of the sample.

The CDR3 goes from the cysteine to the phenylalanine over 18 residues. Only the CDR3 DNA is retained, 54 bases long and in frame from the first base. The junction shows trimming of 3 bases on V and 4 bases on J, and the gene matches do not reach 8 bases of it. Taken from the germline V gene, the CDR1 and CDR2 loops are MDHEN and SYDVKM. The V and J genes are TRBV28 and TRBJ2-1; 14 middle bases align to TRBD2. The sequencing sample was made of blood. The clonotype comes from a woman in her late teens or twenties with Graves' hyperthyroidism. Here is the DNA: TGTGCCAGCAGTTTCGACCGGACTAGCGGGAGGACGTACAATGAGCAGTTCTTC. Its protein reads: CASSFDRTSGRTYNEQFF. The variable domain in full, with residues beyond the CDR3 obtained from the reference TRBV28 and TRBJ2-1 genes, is DVKVTQSSRYLVKRTGEKVFLECVQDMDHENMFWYRQDPGLGLRLIYFSYDVKMKEKGDIPEGYSVSREKKERFSLILESASTNQTSMYLCASSFDRTSGRTYNEQFFGPGTRLTVL.